This T cell receptor (beta chain) was documented in a study of blood T cell repertoires in COVID-19. The wider study: Acute and convalescent COVID-19 specimens originated in the United States, Italy and Spain.

In the study's own analysis: Researchers report that nucleated cell counts were estimated from reference gene primer amplification. TCRdb's copy holds only in-frame clones and misses some; the assay was immunoSEQ multiplex PCR. V and J calls and clone size follow that table, whereas D and trimming were derived from the DNA. This table has 150,000 to 200,000 clones, roughly nine tenths appearing once. The CDR3 has 12 residues. Trimming took 5 bases from V and 3 from J, leaving 8 bases between them. The chain carries TRBV12-3 or TRBV12-4 and TRBJ2-7; D is unclear. Sequencing used peripheral blood. This sequence originates from a human donor in a cohort sampled during active COVID-19. CDR3 nucleotides: TGTGCCAGCAGTCCCGACAACTACGAGCAGTACTTC. Its translation is CASSPDNYEQYF.